What follows describes a single T cell receptor beta chain. V lost 3 bases, J lost 4 bases, and 9 bases stayed unmatched. Germline CDR1 is SGHRS and CDR2 is YFSETQ. CDR3 size: 15 residues. TCRdb's table, derived via immunoSEQ multiplex PCR, lists solely in-frame clones and lacks some. The data hold around 61,000 clones, with approximately 90% observed a single time. The record originates from a study of T cell changes during pregnancy in multiple sclerosis. This TCR came from a female donor in good health, enrolled as a control in a pregnancy study. The chain uses TRBV5-1 and TRBJ2-7, with 8 positions matching TRBD1. The input for sequencing was peripheral blood, taken in the third trimester of pregnancy. The CDR3 here is CASSSYQGQDYEQYF. As DNA, the CDR3 is TGCGCCAGCAGCTCGTACCAGGGACAGGATTACGAGCAGTACTTC.